The T cell receptor beta chain described here comes from a study of Graves' ophthalmopathy and Graves' hyperthyroidism. Study summary: The blood sample was drawn at first diagnosis and before any treatment. Study findings and constraints: For predicting ophthalmopathy progression, the model had 70.59% sensitivity and roughly 77% specificity.

TCR beta CDR3 regions were amplified from RNA transcripts. Second-round multiplex PCR came after a first-round RT-PCR that employed HTBI primers. A single record per CDR3 protein comes from TCRdb applying MiXCR to the multiplex PCR reads. The table includes fewer than 400,000 distinct CDR3 sequences, about 18% detected once. There are many counts of this clonotype. Its antigen is unidentified. Every ophthalmopathy donor presented moderate-to-severe activity, CAS ≥3, NOSPECS ≥4 and duration under 3 months. A diagnosis was made from clinical symptoms together with serum thyroxine, TRAb, thyroid ultrasound and orbital computed tomography. The CDR3 is 15 residues long. With 0 bases removed from V and 1 base from J, the gap between germline ends came to 9 bases. CDR1 MNHEY and CDR2 SVGEGT come from the germline V gene.

This receptor was identified in a woman aged 18-29 years with Graves' ophthalmopathy. The rearrangement links TRBV6-2 or TRBV6-3 to TRBJ1-1; D remains ambiguous. Sequencing was performed on peripheral blood. The CDR3 bases are TGTGCCAGCAGTTACTCGGCTGCGGAGAACACTGAAGCTTTCTTT. Protein: CASSYSAAENTEAFF.